This entry is about one TCR beta chain. Antigen specificity is unknown. Sequencing sought depths of 1 in 200,000 to 1 in 1 million T cells. Sequencing used immunoSEQ multiplex PCR; TCRdb keeps in-frame clones, though not all of them. The table shows approximately 130,000 clones, with around 84% occurring only once. This CDR3 contains 16 residues. The germline V gene has CDR1 ENHRY and CDR2 SYGVKD. V lost 3 bases and J lost 0, with 13 bases in between. This record comes from a study of cytotoxic CD8 clonotypes in ibrutinib-treated CLL. Study background: The patients comprised approximately 11 relapsed/refractory and 15 treatment-naive cases, roughly 18 IGHV unmutated.

The study's findings and limits: The study found public clonotypes uncommon, contracting or stable on treatment.

The source of this sequence is a human donor with chronic lymphocytic leukemia. The chain links TRBV10-3 to TRBJ2-3; no firm D call. This sample comprised PBMCs, obtained after 24 months of ibrutinib treatment. The CDR3 bases are TGTGCCATCAGTGACCCCGGGTCTATTAGCACAGATACGCAGTATTTT. Translating gives CAISDPGSISTDTQYF.